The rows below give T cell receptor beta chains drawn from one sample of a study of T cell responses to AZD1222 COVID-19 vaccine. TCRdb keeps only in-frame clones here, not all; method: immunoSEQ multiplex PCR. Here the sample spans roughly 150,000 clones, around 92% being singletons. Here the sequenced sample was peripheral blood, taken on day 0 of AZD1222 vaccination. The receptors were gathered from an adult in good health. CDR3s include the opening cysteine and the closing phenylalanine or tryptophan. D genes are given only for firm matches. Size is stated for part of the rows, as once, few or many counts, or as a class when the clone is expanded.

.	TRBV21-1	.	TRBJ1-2	CASSIPQTGVNYGYTF	TGTGCCAGCAGCATACCACAAACAGGGGTTAACTATGGCTACACCTTC
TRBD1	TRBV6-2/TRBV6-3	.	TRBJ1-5	CASSYRQGTQPQHF	TGTGCCAGCAGTTACAGACAGGGGACTCAGCCCCAGCATTTT
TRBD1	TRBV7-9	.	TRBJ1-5	CASSLETGGSNQPQHF	TGTGCCAGCAGCTTAGAGACAGGGGGTAGCAATCAGCCCCAGCATTTT
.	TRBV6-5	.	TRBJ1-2	CASSYGAANYGYTF	TGTGCCAGCAGTTACGGGGCAGCTAACTATGGCTACACCTTC
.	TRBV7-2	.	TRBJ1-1	CASSARTANTEAFF	TGTGCCAGCAGCGCGCGGACAGCGAACACTGAAGCTTTCTTT
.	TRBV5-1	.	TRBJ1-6	CASRWADSSYNSPLHF	TGCGCCAGCCGGTGGGCGGACAGCTCCTATAATTCACCCCTCCACTTT
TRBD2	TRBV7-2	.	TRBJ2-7	CASSGGVVNANSYEQYF	TGTGCCAGCAGCGGGGGGGTGGTTAACGCTAACTCCTACGAGCAGTACTTC
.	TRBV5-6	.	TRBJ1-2	CASRVQNYGYTF	TGTGCCAGCAGAGTCCAGAACTATGGCTACACCTTC
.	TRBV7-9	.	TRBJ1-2	CASSRTVSYGYTF	TGTGCCAGCAGCCGGACAGTCTCCTATGGCTACACCTTC
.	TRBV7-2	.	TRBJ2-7	CASSFVTLGREQYF	TGTGCCAGCAGCTTCGTAACCCTCGGGCGGGAGCAGTACTTC
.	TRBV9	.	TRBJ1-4	CASSVATVGEKLFF	TGTGCCAGCAGCGTAGCTACAGTGGGTGAAAAACTGTTTTTT
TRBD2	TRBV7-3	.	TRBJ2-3	CASSLPSGSGSDTQYF	TGTGCCAGCAGCCTACCTAGCGGGAGTGGCTCAGATACGCAGTATTTT
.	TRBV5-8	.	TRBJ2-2	CASVRQGITGELFF	TGTGCCAGCGTTAGGCAGGGGATCACAGGGGAGCTGTTTTTT
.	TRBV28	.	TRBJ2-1	CASSGPINEQFF	TGTGCCAGCAGTGGACCGATCAATGAGCAGTTCTTC
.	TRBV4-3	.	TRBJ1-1	CASSLQGTNTEAFF	TGCGCCAGCAGCTTACAGGGTACGAACACTGAAGCTTTCTTT
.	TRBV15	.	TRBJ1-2	CATSRDLTVNYGYTF	TGTGCCACCAGCAGAGATCTGACAGTCAACTATGGCTACACCTTC
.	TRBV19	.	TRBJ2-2	CASSIGRNTGELFF	TGTGCCAGTAGTATTGGCAGAAACACCGGGGAGCTGTTTTTT
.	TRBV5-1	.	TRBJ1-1	CASSFAPMNTEAFF	TGCGCCAGCAGCTTTGCCCCCATGAACACTGAAGCTTTCTTT
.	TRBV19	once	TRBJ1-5	CASSPRTDSNQPQHF	TGTGCCAGTAGTCCCAGGACTGATAGCAATCAGCCCCAGCATTTT
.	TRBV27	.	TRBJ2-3	CASSYAGPDTQYF	TGTGCCAGCAGTTATGCGGGCCCAGATACGCAGTATTTT
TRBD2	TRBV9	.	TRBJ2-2	CASSGERGNTGELFF	TGTGCCAGCAGCGGCGAGCGGGGGAACACCGGGGAGCTGTTTTTT
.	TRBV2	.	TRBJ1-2	CASSFEGRYGYTF	TGTGCCAGCAGCTTTGAGGGGCGATATGGCTACACCTTC
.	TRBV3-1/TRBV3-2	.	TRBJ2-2	CASSPKSTGELFF	TGTGCCAGCAGCCCCAAATCCACCGGGGAGCTGTTTTTT
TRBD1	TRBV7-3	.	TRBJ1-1	CASSLRAGQGTNTEAFF	TGTGCCAGCAGCTTAAGGGCGGGACAGGGAACGAACACTGAAGCTTTCTTT
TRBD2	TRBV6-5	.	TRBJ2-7	CASRLAGGVSYEQYF	TGTGCCAGCAGGTTAGCGGGGGGGGTTTCCTACGAGCAGTACTTC
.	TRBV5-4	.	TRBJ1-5	CASSFSSDPDQPQHF	TGTGCCAGCAGTTTTTCCTCAGACCCCGATCAGCCCCAGCATTTT
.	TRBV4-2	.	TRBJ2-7	CASSAGGGQGLREQYF	TGTGCCAGCAGCGCGGGAGGGGGACAGGGTCTTAGGGAGCAGTACTTC
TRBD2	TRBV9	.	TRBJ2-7	CASSVEAAGDYEQYF	TGTGCCAGCAGCGTAGAGGCAGCGGGAGACTACGAGCAGTACTTC
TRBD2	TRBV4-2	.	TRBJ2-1	CASSPRTSGRYNEQFF	TGTGCCAGCAGCCCTCGGACTAGCGGGAGATACAATGAGCAGTTCTTC
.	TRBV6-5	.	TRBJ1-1	CASRVEMNTEAFF	TGTGCCAGCAGGGTAGAAATGAACACTGAAGCTTTCTTT
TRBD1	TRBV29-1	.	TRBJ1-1	CSVEDSGTGGTAEAFF	TGCAGCGTTGAAGATTCCGGGACAGGGGGGACCGCTGAAGCTTTCTTT
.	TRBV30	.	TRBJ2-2	CAWSVKLAANTGELFF	TGTGCCTGGAGTGTAAAACTAGCAGCGAACACCGGGGAGCTGTTTTTT
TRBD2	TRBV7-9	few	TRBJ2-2	CASSLTSGRGTGELFF	TGTGCCAGCAGTTTGACTAGCGGGAGAGGGACCGGGGAGCTGTTTTTT
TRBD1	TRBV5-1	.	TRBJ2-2	CASSLDRGVTGELFF	TGCGCCAGCAGCTTGGACAGGGGGGTCACCGGGGAGCTGTTTTTT
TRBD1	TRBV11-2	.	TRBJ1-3	CASSEGQSSGNTIYF	TGTGCCAGCAGTGAGGGACAGAGCTCTGGAAACACCATATATTTT
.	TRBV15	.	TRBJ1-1	CATSRGSTGSAEAFF	TGTGCCACCAGCAGAGGGTCTACAGGGAGTGCTGAAGCTTTCTTT
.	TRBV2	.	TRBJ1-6	CASSRGGGDYNSPLHF	TGTGCCAGCAGTCGGGGTGGAGGAGACTATAATTCACCCCTCCACTTT
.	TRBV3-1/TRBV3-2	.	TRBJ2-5	CASSHVPETQYF	TGTGCCAGCAGCCATGTCCCAGAGACCCAGTACTTC
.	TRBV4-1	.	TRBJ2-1	CASSQVGRRDEQFF	TGCGCCAGCAGCCAAGTCGGTAGACGGGATGAGCAGTTCTTC
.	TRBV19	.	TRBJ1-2	CASSIEGSGNYGYTF	TGTGCCAGTAGTATAGAGGGTTCGGGGAACTATGGCTACACCTTC
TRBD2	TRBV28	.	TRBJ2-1	CASSHQRGGSYNEQFF	TGTGCCAGCAGCCACCAGAGGGGAGGGTCCTACAATGAGCAGTTCTTC
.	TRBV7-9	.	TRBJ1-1	CASSLGGTVNTEAFF	TGTGCCAGCAGTCTAGGCGGTACAGTGAACACTGAAGCTTTCTTT
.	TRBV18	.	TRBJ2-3	CASSPSVGTTDTQYF	TGTGCCAGCTCACCATCGGTAGGGACGACAGATACGCAGTATTTT